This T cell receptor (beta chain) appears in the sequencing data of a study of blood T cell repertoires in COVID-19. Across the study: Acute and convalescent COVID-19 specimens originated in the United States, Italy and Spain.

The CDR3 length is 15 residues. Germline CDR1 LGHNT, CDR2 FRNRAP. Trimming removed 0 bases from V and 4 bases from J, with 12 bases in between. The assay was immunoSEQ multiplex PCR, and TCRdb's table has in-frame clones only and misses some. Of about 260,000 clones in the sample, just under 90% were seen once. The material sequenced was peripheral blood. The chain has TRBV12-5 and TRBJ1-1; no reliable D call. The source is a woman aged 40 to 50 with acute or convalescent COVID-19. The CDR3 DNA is TGTGCTAGTGGTTTGGTACTGGGTGGGAGCACTGAAGCTTTCTTT. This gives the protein CASGLVLGGSTEAFF.